The 10 T cell receptor beta chains below were found in one sample sequenced in a study of CD4 T cells in relation to SARS-CoV-2 and coronaviruses (dated by TCRdb to about 2021). CD4+ T cells from unexposed donors were collected before the COVID-19 pandemic (2011-2018). After 10 to 11 days of culture, CD4+ T cells were isolated with the EasySep CD4+ T cell isolation kit. Library construction relied on the immunoSEQ multiplex PCR assay. In its TCRdb copy, this immuneACCESS table keeps in-frame sequences only and misses some clones. Where compared with another copy, unresolved V genes explain less than half of these, and the others have no known cause. In all, the sample holds 17,000 or so clones, and roughly 80% of those were seen once. Roughly 14% of the sample is held by the ten biggest clonotypes. Their antigen targets remain unknown. The sequencing sample was made of CD4+ T cells from PBMCs, cultured in vitro. These receptors originate from a human donor in good health.

This clone was counted a few times. This sequence joins TRBV7-9 and TRBJ1-2; no clear D gene. The germline gives CDR1 SEHNR, CDR2 FQNEAQ (reference sequence). CDR3 length: 15 residues. V lost 0 bases, J lost 6 bases, and 14 bases lay in between. CDR3 in DNA: TGTGCCAGCAGCTTAGCCGGGTCCCGGGCGGATGGCTACACCTTC. Its protein product is CASSLAGSRADGYTF.

This clone rates as medium-sized. The chain is built from TRBV5-5 and TRBJ2-1, with 10 bases identical to TRBD1. Per the germline V gene, CDR1 is SGHKS and CDR2 is YYEKEE (reference sequence). The ends lost 6 bases at V and 8 bases at J; junction bases unmatched: 8. This CDR3 has 14 amino acids. The CDR3 nucleotides read TGTGCCAGCACCCGGACAGGGGGAAGTTATGAGCAGTTCTTC. This codes for CASTRTGGSYEQFF.

The J gene is TRBJ1-2, the V gene TRBV7-9; D is possibly TRBD1 (6 bases). Germline values: CDR1 SEHNR, CDR2 FQNEAQ (reference sequence). V was pared by 3 bases and J by 4 bases, with 18 bases between. The CDR3 length is 16 residues. This chain's CDR3 is CASSFPGARGAYGYTF. CDR3 DNA: TGTGCCAGCAGCTTCCCCGGGGCCAGGGGCGCCTATGGCTACACCTTC.

The J gene is TRBJ1-1, the V gene TRBV5-1; TRBD1 aligns across 8 bases. Germline CDR1 reads SGHRS; CDR2 reads YFSETQ. V lost 4 bases and J lost 5; bases outside the gene matches: 7. This CDR3 has 14 residues. The CDR3 loop reads CASSLQTGATEAFF. DNA of the CDR3: TGCGCCAGCAGCCTCCAGACAGGGGCAACTGAAGCTTTCTTT.

This chain uses TRBV4-1 with TRBJ2-7; 16 bases agree with TRBD2. V trimming: 9 bases; J trimming: 0 bases; junction bases outside the gene matches: 8. The CDR3 loop spans 17 amino acids. Germline-derived CDR1 and CDR2 are MGHRA and YSYEKL. Here the CDR3 reads CASAPGLAGGNSYEQYF. CDR3 DNA sequence: TGCGCCAGTGCCCCGGGACTAGCGGGAGGGAACTCCTACGAGCAGTACTTC.

The V and J genes are TRBV29-1 and TRBJ2-7, with 9 bases aligning to TRBD1. CDR1 is SQVTM, CDR2 ANQGSEA, per germline. There are 12 residues in the CDR3. V shed 8 bases and J 7 bases; nucleotides not matched to a gene: 9. This chain's CDR3 is CSTRQGDGEQYF. CDR3 nucleotides: TGCAGCACCAGACAGGGGGATGGTGAGCAGTACTTC.

V gene TRBV12-3 or TRBV12-4 combines with J gene TRBJ1-1, with D tentatively TRBD1 (6 bases). CDR3 size: 12 residues. The V end lost 5 bases, the J end lost 7 bases, and 11 bases lay between the germline ends. The CDR3 region has the DNA TGTGCCAGCAGTCCGGGGGGGCTTGAAGCTTTCTTT. Encoded protein: CASSPGGLEAFF.

The chain joins TRBV2 to TRBJ1-5, with D maybe TRBD1 (6 bases). Germline assignment: CDR1 SNHLY and CDR2 FYNNEI. The CDR3 is 14 residues long. V was trimmed by 4 bases and J by 7 bases, leaving 14 bases between them. CDR3 in amino acids: CASSAGQMGQPQHF. The CDR3 DNA sequence: TGTGCCAGCAGTGCCGGACAGATGGGGCAGCCCCAGCATTTT.

The chain has TRBV5-6 and TRBJ2-3; D is uncertain. CDR3 length equals 12 residues. The ends were cut back, 5 bases at V and 6 bases at J, with 10 bases in the middle. Per germline, CDR1 SGHDT and CDR2 YYEEEE. The chain's CDR3 is CASRFQFDTQYF. The CDR3 nucleotides read TGTGCCAGCAGGTTTCAGTTCGATACGCAGTATTTT.

This clone came up a few times. The rearrangement links TRBV7-8 to TRBJ2-1; D gene ambiguous. Germline CDR1 SGHVS, CDR2 FQNEAQ. The CDR3 is made up of 12 amino acids. Trimming took off 1 base at V and 6 bases at J, with 4 bases between the two ends. The CDR3 nucleotides read TGTGCCAGCAGCTTAGTTGGCAATGAGCAGTTCTTC. Its protein is CASSLVGNEQFF.